These 4 T cell receptor beta chains originate from one sample sequenced in a study of cytomegalovirus exposure and HLA in healthy donors. Primers: 60 Vbeta forward and 13 Jbeta reverse. The method was immunoSEQ multiplex PCR; TCRdb's version includes in-frame clones alone and lacks a portion of them. The profile covers approximately 170,000 clones, with approximately 71% appearing a single time and about 1.3% taken by the ten largest. The sample comprised PBMCs. Source of these receptors: a man aged 50 to 60 in good health and CMV-seronegative.

This clone has more than one count but fewer than ten. A junction boundary mismatches the germline segment, possibly from a read error. Here the CDR3 reads CASSIGASGRFDEQFF. DNA for the CDR3: TGTGCCAGCAGCATAGGGGCTAGTGGCCGTTTCGATGAGCAGTTCTTC. The chain links TRBV13 to TRBJ2-1, with D maybe TRBD1 (5 bases). Germline-derived CDR1 and CDR2 are PRHDT and FYEKMQ (reference sequence). CDR3 length: 16 amino acids.

About this clone itself: Its ends do not fully match the called genes, so a read error is possible. This CDR3 is also generated by other DNA sequences in the sample. J is TRBJ2-2 and V is TRBV10-2, with 10 bases fitting TRBD2. Germline V gene lookup returns CDR1 WSHSY and CDR2 SAAADI. The CDR3 consists of 15 residues. This CDR3 reads CASRIAGGNTGELFF. The CDR3 region has the DNA TGTGCCAGCAGAATAGCGGGGGGGAACACCGGGGAGCTGTTTTTT.

V usage is TRBV19 and J usage is TRBJ1-5, with D tentatively TRBD1 (5 bases). The CDR3 covers 16 residues. CDR1 LNHDA and CDR2 SQIVND come from the germline V gene (reference sequence). Trimming removed 6 bases from V and 1 base from J, with 16 bases in between. The CDR3 DNA reads as TGTGCCAGTAGCATGGGGGGGATGTGGAGCAATCAGCCCCAGCATTTT. It translates to CASSMGGMWSNQPQHF.

V and J are TRBV11-1 and TRBJ1-1, with a weak D call TRBD1 (5 bases). V was pared by 0 bases and J by 7 bases, with 9 bases between. CDR1 is SGHAT and CDR2 is FQDESV in the germline V gene (reference sequence). The CDR3 covers 13 residues. The CDR3 is CASSLAGGGEAFF. In DNA form, the CDR3 reads TGTGCCAGCAGCTTAGCTGGGGGAGGTGAAGCTTTCTTT.